This is a list of T cell receptor beta chains from one sample in a study of sequential checkpoint blockade in melanoma. Using immunoSEQ multiplex PCR, the repertoire was profiled, and TCRdb retains in-frame clones only, with some absent. The sample includes 10,000 or so clones, 55% to 85% seen only once; the top ten take approximately 15%. The sequenced sample was CD8+ T cells sorted from blood (inferred from file names), obtained from a patient given nivolumab and ipilimumab in sequence. These TCRs come from a human donor with melanoma. CDR3s include the opening cysteine and the closing phenylalanine or tryptophan. The order of the fields is D gene, clone size, V gene, J gene, CDR3 DNA, CDR3 protein. D genes are given only for firm matches. For some rows the clone size is stated as once, few or many, or as a class when expanded; others skip it.

d_call: TRBD2; clone_size: -; v_call: TRBV19; j_call: TRBJ2-5; cdr3_nt: TGTGCCACCACAGGGACTAGCGGGGGCCTAGAGACCCAGTACTTC; cdr3_aa: CATTGTSGGLETQYF
d_call: TRBD2; clone_size: -; v_call: TRBV7-8; j_call: TRBJ2-1; cdr3_nt: TGTGCCATAAGCCTAGCGGGAGAAGATGAGCAGTTCTTC; cdr3_aa: CAISLAGEDEQFF
d_call: -; clone_size: -; v_call: TRBV6-1; j_call: TRBJ1-1; cdr3_nt: TGTGCCAGCAGTTCCCAGGAGAACACTGAAGCTTTCTTT; cdr3_aa: CASSSQENTEAFF
d_call: TRBD2; clone_size: -; v_call: TRBV18; j_call: TRBJ2-1; cdr3_nt: TGTGCCAGCTCACCATTGACTAGCGGCCCGCCCATCCACAATGAGCAGTTCTTC; cdr3_aa: CASSPLTSGPPIHNEQFF
d_call: TRBD1; clone_size: medium-sized; v_call: TRBV6-6; j_call: TRBJ2-6; cdr3_nt: TGTGCCAGCAGTTGGGACAGCTCTGGGGCCAACGTCCTGACTTTC; cdr3_aa: CASSWDSSGANVLTF
d_call: -; clone_size: -; v_call: TRBV6-5; j_call: TRBJ1-1; cdr3_nt: TGTGCCAGCAGTTTACCAAGGGGGACTGAAGCTTTCTTT; cdr3_aa: CASSLPRGTEAFF
d_call: -; clone_size: few; v_call: TRBV5-1; j_call: TRBJ1-1; cdr3_nt: TGCGCCAGCAGCTCCGGCGGGGCATACACTGAAGCTTTCTTT; cdr3_aa: CASSSGGAYTEAFF
d_call: TRBD1; clone_size: -; v_call: TRBV6-5; j_call: TRBJ1-1; cdr3_nt: TGTGCCAGTCAGACAGGGGGGAACACTGAAGCTTTCTTT; cdr3_aa: CASQTGGNTEAFF
d_call: -; clone_size: -; v_call: TRBV10-3; j_call: TRBJ2-7; cdr3_nt: TGTGCCATCAGTGAGCATAGTAAGCTGGCCGGGTCCTACGAGCAGTACTTC; cdr3_aa: CAISEHSKLAGSYEQYF
d_call: TRBD1; clone_size: -; v_call: TRBV5-6; j_call: TRBJ2-3; cdr3_nt: TGTGCCAGCAAACACGGGACAGGGGGCGGCACGCAGTATTTT; cdr3_aa: CASKHGTGGGTQYF
d_call: -; clone_size: -; v_call: TRBV5-1; j_call: TRBJ2-7; cdr3_nt: TGCGCCAGCAGCTTTAGGGAGGGGGATTCCTACGAGCAGTACTTC; cdr3_aa: CASSFREGDSYEQYF
d_call: -; clone_size: -; v_call: TRBV27; j_call: TRBJ2-1; cdr3_nt: TGTGCCAGCAGTTTAGGAGTTGATGAGCAGTTCTTC; cdr3_aa: CASSLGVDEQFF
d_call: TRBD2; clone_size: -; v_call: TRBV4-2; j_call: TRBJ2-5; cdr3_nt: TGTGCCAGCAGCCAAGGACTAGCGGGGGGGCCAGAGACCCAGTACTTC; cdr3_aa: CASSQGLAGGPETQYF
d_call: -; clone_size: -; v_call: TRBV5-6; j_call: TRBJ2-7; cdr3_nt: TGTGCCAGCAGCTTGTCAGGGGATCGACCCTACGAGCAGTACTTC; cdr3_aa: CASSLSGDRPYEQYF
d_call: TRBD1; clone_size: -; v_call: TRBV4-1; j_call: TRBJ1-1; cdr3_nt: TGCGCCAGCAGCCGGACAGGTGCTGAAGCTTTCTTT; cdr3_aa: CASSRTGAEAFF
d_call: TRBD1; clone_size: -; v_call: TRBV6-5; j_call: TRBJ2-7; cdr3_nt: TGTGCCAGCAGTTACTCCGGGACAGGGGGCTACGAGCAGTACTTC; cdr3_aa: CASSYSGTGGYEQYF
d_call: -; clone_size: -; v_call: TRBV5-1; j_call: TRBJ2-7; cdr3_nt: TGCGCCAGCAGCTTTGGTGAGGTGGGAGGGGGGCCGGGCGAGCAGTACTTC; cdr3_aa: CASSFGEVGGGPGEQYF
d_call: -; clone_size: -; v_call: TRBV6-6; j_call: TRBJ1-4; cdr3_nt: TGTGCCAGCAGACTAAATGAGGGGGTCATAGATGAAAAACTGTTTTTT; cdr3_aa: CASRLNEGVIDEKLFF
d_call: -; clone_size: few; v_call: TRBV14; j_call: TRBJ1-2; cdr3_nt: TGTGCCAGCAGCCAGGAGTGGACAGACTATGGCTACACCTTC; cdr3_aa: CASSQEWTDYGYTF
d_call: TRBD1; clone_size: few; v_call: TRBV14; j_call: TRBJ1-2; cdr3_nt: TGTGCCAGCAGCCCAAGATTGGGACAGCTTACAACTAACTATGGCTACACCTTC; cdr3_aa: CASSPRLGQLTTNYGYTF
d_call: -; clone_size: -; v_call: TRBV6-1; j_call: TRBJ1-4; cdr3_nt: TGTGCCAGCAGTGAAGATTTCTTTGGTGGGGGGGAGAAACTGTTTTTT; cdr3_aa: CASSEDFFGGGEKLFF
d_call: -; clone_size: -; v_call: TRBV6-5; j_call: TRBJ2-2; cdr3_nt: TGTGCCAGCAGTTACTCAGGGGTCTCGAACACCGGGGAGCTGTTTTTT; cdr3_aa: CASSYSGVSNTGELFF
d_call: -; clone_size: -; v_call: TRBV4-1; j_call: TRBJ1-4; cdr3_nt: TGCGCCAGCAGCCGGACTTTACCCGGGGAAAAACTGTTTTTT; cdr3_aa: CASSRTLPGEKLFF
d_call: -; clone_size: -; v_call: TRBV13; j_call: TRBJ2-1; cdr3_nt: TGTGCCAGCAGCCCGGGCGGTAGCGACGCCCTCAATGAGCAGTTCTTC; cdr3_aa: CASSPGGSDALNEQFF
d_call: TRBD2; clone_size: -; v_call: TRBV7-2; j_call: TRBJ2-1; cdr3_nt: TGTGCCAGCAGCTATAGGTCGGGGGGGCACAATGAGCAGTTCTTC; cdr3_aa: CASSYRSGGHNEQFF
d_call: TRBD2; clone_size: -; v_call: TRBV5-1; j_call: TRBJ2-5; cdr3_nt: TGCGCCAGCAGCTATAGACTAGCGGGAGAAGAGACCCAGTACTTC; cdr3_aa: CASSYRLAGEETQYF
d_call: TRBD1; clone_size: -; v_call: TRBV5-1; j_call: TRBJ2-6; cdr3_nt: TGCGCCAGCAGCCCCCAAGGACAGGGTGGCCCTGGGGCCAACGTCCTGACTTTC; cdr3_aa: CASSPQGQGGPGANVLTF
d_call: -; clone_size: -; v_call: TRBV9; j_call: TRBJ1-1; cdr3_nt: TGTGCCAGCAGCGTAGTAGAGCAAGCTTTCTTT; cdr3_aa: CASSVVEQAFF
d_call: TRBD1; clone_size: -; v_call: TRBV2; j_call: TRBJ1-1; cdr3_nt: TGTGCCAGGGAAGGGGGCCCTTTGAACACTGAAGCTTTCTTT; cdr3_aa: CAREGGPLNTEAFF
d_call: TRBD1; clone_size: -; v_call: TRBV27; j_call: TRBJ1-1; cdr3_nt: TGTGCCAGCAGGAGCTTGGGACAGTTGAACACTGAAGCTTTCTTT; cdr3_aa: CASRSLGQLNTEAFF
d_call: TRBD1; clone_size: few; v_call: TRBV9; j_call: TRBJ2-3; cdr3_nt: TGTGCCAGCAGCGCGTATGAGGGGGCTGATACGCAGTATTTT; cdr3_aa: CASSAYEGADTQYF
d_call: -; clone_size: -; v_call: TRBV30; j_call: TRBJ1-2; cdr3_nt: TGTGCCGGATTCGGACTTCAGAACTATGGCTACACCTTC; cdr3_aa: CAGFGLQNYGYTF
d_call: -; clone_size: -; v_call: TRBV5-8; j_call: TRBJ2-3; cdr3_nt: TGTGCCAGCAGCTTGGGGACAGGCACAGATACGCAGTATTTT; cdr3_aa: CASSLGTGTDTQYF
d_call: -; clone_size: -; v_call: TRBV27; j_call: TRBJ1-4; cdr3_nt: TGTGCCAGCAGTTCGGGACTCCCAGCGGAACTGTTTTTT; cdr3_aa: CASSSGLPAELFF
d_call: TRBD1; clone_size: -; v_call: TRBV27; j_call: TRBJ1-2; cdr3_nt: TGTGCCAGCTCTGGGACAGGGGCTAACTATGGCTACACCTTC; cdr3_aa: CASSGTGANYGYTF
d_call: -; clone_size: -; v_call: TRBV5-6; j_call: TRBJ2-2; cdr3_nt: TGTGCCAGCAGGGTTAGCGGTACCGGGGAGCTGTTTTTT; cdr3_aa: CASRVSGTGELFF
d_call: TRBD2; clone_size: few; v_call: TRBV7-9; j_call: TRBJ2-1; cdr3_nt: TGTGCCAGCAGCTCATCCGGGACTAGCGCACCCAGGCAGTTCTTC; cdr3_aa: CASSSSGTSAPRQFF
d_call: -; clone_size: -; v_call: TRBV7-9; j_call: TRBJ1-2; cdr3_nt: TGTGCCAGCAGCTTAGCTGTCCCGGGGAACTATGGCTACACCTTC; cdr3_aa: CASSLAVPGNYGYTF
d_call: TRBD1; clone_size: once; v_call: TRBV7-6; j_call: TRBJ1-1; cdr3_nt: TGTGCCAGCAGCTTAGGGGCAGGGGGAAACACTGAAGCTTTCTTT; cdr3_aa: CASSLGAGGNTEAFF
d_call: TRBD2; clone_size: -; v_call: TRBV5-1; j_call: TRBJ2-5; cdr3_nt: TGCGCCAGCAGCTTCGGGGAGCGGGGGGTGGAAGAGACCCAGTACTTC; cdr3_aa: CASSFGERGVEETQYF
d_call: TRBD1; clone_size: -; v_call: TRBV6-5; j_call: TRBJ2-3; cdr3_nt: TGTGCCAGCACACAGGGGGCAGAAGATACGCAGTATTTT; cdr3_aa: CASTQGAEDTQYF
d_call: -; clone_size: few; v_call: TRBV10-3; j_call: TRBJ1-6; cdr3_nt: TGTGCCATCAGTGAGGGGGGGGTTCTTGGCTCACCCCTCCACTTT; cdr3_aa: CAISEGGVLGSPLHF
d_call: TRBD1; clone_size: few; v_call: TRBV7-6; j_call: TRBJ1-3; cdr3_nt: TGTGCCAGCAGCCCACCGCGGGACAGGGGGGACACCATATATTTT; cdr3_aa: CASSPPRDRGDTIYF
d_call: -; clone_size: medium-sized; v_call: TRBV14; j_call: TRBJ2-3; cdr3_nt: TGTGCCAGCAGCCAAGATTTGGCAGGGTGGCCAGATACGCAGTATTTT; cdr3_aa: CASSQDLAGWPDTQYF
d_call: TRBD2; clone_size: -; v_call: TRBV4-1; j_call: TRBJ2-7; cdr3_nt: TGCGCCAGCAGCCAAGATTACGGGGGGGTTACCTACGAGCAGTACTTC; cdr3_aa: CASSQDYGGVTYEQYF
d_call: -; clone_size: few; v_call: TRBV5-1; j_call: TRBJ1-1; cdr3_nt: TGCGCCAGCAGCCCGGAGTCTTCCCTTATGTCGCGGGCTTTCTTT; cdr3_aa: CASSPESSLMSRAFF
d_call: -; clone_size: few; v_call: TRBV29-1; j_call: TRBJ1-3; cdr3_nt: TGCAGCTGTTGGCTCGAATACTCTGGAAACACCATATATTTT; cdr3_aa: CSCWLEYSGNTIYF
d_call: -; clone_size: -; v_call: TRBV2; j_call: TRBJ1-1; cdr3_nt: TGTGCCAGCAGTGTCGTAGAAAACACTGAAGCTTTCTTT; cdr3_aa: CASSVVENTEAFF
d_call: TRBD2; clone_size: few; v_call: TRBV7-8; j_call: TRBJ2-1; cdr3_nt: TGTGCCAGCAGCCCACCGGGGGGGGAACATTACAATGAGCAGTTCTTC; cdr3_aa: CASSPPGGEHYNEQFF
d_call: -; clone_size: -; v_call: TRBV5-1; j_call: TRBJ1-3; cdr3_nt: TGCGCCAGCAGCTTGGACGGGAACTCTGGAAACACCATATATTTT; cdr3_aa: CASSLDGNSGNTIYF
d_call: -; clone_size: -; v_call: TRBV4-1; j_call: TRBJ1-4; cdr3_nt: TGCGCCAGCAGCCAAGATAGTATAGCGGGAACCTCTGAAAAACTGTTTTTT; cdr3_aa: CASSQDSIAGTSEKLFF
d_call: TRBD1; clone_size: -; v_call: TRBV4-1; j_call: TRBJ1-1; cdr3_nt: TGCGCCAGCAGCCAGAAAACAGGGGTGAACACTGAAGCTTTCTTT; cdr3_aa: CASSQKTGVNTEAFF